This T cell receptor beta chain was found in a study of technical replicates of blood from a few donors. Using immunoSEQ multiplex PCR, the repertoire was profiled, and TCRdb retains in-frame clones only, with some absent. The table includes 65,000 to 90,000 clones, just over 85% detected once. The CDR3 is made up of 15 amino acids. CDR1 is ENHRY and CDR2 is SYGVKD in the germline V gene. Trimming at V came to 0 bases and at J to 7 bases, leaving 5 bases not matched to a gene. This rearrangement joins TRBV10-3 to TRBJ1-4; 7 nucleotides match TRBD1. This TCR came from a human donor in good health. Some clones in this sample may be carry-over from other donors' samples. Sample: PBMCs. The CDR3 DNA reads TGTGCCATCAGTGAGTCGGACAGGACGGGTGAAAAACTGTTTTTT. This encodes CAISESDRTGEKLFF.